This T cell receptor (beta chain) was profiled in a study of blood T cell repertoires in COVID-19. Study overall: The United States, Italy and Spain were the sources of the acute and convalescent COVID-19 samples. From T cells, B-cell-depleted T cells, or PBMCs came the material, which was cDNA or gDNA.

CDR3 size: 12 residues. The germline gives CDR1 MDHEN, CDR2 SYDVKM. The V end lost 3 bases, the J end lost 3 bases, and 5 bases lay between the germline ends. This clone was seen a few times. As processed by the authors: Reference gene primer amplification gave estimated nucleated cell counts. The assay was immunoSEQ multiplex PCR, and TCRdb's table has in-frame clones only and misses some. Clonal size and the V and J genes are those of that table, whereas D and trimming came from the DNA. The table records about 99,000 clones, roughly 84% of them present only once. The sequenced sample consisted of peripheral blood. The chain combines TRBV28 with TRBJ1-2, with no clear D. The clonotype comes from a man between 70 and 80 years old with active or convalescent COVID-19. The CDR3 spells CASSLRDYGYTF. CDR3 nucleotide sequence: TGTGCCAGCAGTTTGAGGGACTATGGCTACACCTTC.